The T cell receptor (beta chain) described here comes from a study of blood T cells in healthy people across ages. CDR1 SGHDT and CDR2 YYEEEE come from the germline V gene. The CDR3 extends over 17 amino acids. The trim removed 3 bases at V and 0 bases at J, leaving 7 bases unmatched. With a J-beta primer mix and a sample-barcoded 5' primer, a second PCR ran roughly 6 to 11 cycles. TCRdb analysed the 5' RACE reads with MiXCR anew, one entry per CDR3 protein. Of about 900,000 distinct CDR3 sequences listed, approximately 49% are singletons. The chain is built from TRBV5-6 and TRBJ1-4; 8 nucleotides align to TRBD1. This sequence was found in a man aged 25 to 45 in good health. The specimen sequenced was blood. The DNA of the CDR3 is TGTGCCAGCAGCTCCTTCCTGACAGGGGCAACTAATGAAAAACTGTTTTTT. Its protein product is CASSSFLTGATNEKLFF.